This entry lists 12 T cell receptor beta chains sequenced from one sample in a study of T cell repertoires in cytomegalovirus infection. TCRdb re-analysed the reads in MiXCR, keeping a single row per CDR3 protein. The table records 27,000 or so distinct CDR3 sequences, approximately 18% of them present only once. These receptors lack a known antigen. Sample: CD8+ T cells from cultured PBMCs, taken from culture after CMV antigen stimulation. These receptors originate from a human donor in good health (CMV status not recorded). Some clones in this sample may be carry-over from other donors' samples.

V is TRBV7-9 and J is TRBJ2-7; weak D call: TRBD1 (6 bases). Germline CDR1 and CDR2: SEHNR and FQNEAQ (reference sequence). Trimming stripped 3 bases from V and 5 bases from J, with 14 bases between. CDR3 length: 14 residues. CDR3 bases: TGTGCCAGCAGCTTTAAGGGGGACGGGGACGAGCAGTACTTC. Residues: CASSFKGDGDEQYF.

This clonotype has only a few counts. This chain connects TRBV6-2 or TRBV6-3 to TRBJ2-2; either TRBD1 or TRBD2 may fit D (6 bases each). Germline CDR1 reads MNHEY; CDR2 reads SVGEGT. The CDR3 loop spans 16 amino acids. The V end was cut by 2 bases, the J end by 4 bases, with 14 bases between. This chain's CDR3 is CASSYPRRGFTGELFF. The CDR3 nucleotides read TGTGCCAGCAGTTACCCCCGGAGGGGGTTCACCGGGGAGCTGTTTTTT.

The rearrangement uses TRBV11-2 and TRBJ2-1; D remains ambiguous. CDR3 length equals 14 residues. Germline CDR1 and CDR2: SGHAT and FQNNGV. Trimming took off 5 bases at V and 4 bases at J, with 12 bases between the two ends. CDR3 protein: CASSRSRGYNEQFF. The DNA of the CDR3 is TGTGCCAGCAGCCGCTCTCGCGGTTACAATGAGCAGTTCTTC.

The chain employs TRBV4-3 and TRBJ2-6; 8 nucleotides line up with TRBD1. V was pared by 0 bases and J by 1 base, with 14 bases of the junction left unmatched. The length of the CDR3 is 21 residues. Germline lookup yields CDR1 LGHNA and CDR2 YSLEER. The CDR3 loop reads CASSQDIFGQGLFSGANVLTF. The CDR3 DNA is TGCGCCAGCAGCCAAGATATTTTCGGACAGGGACTTTTTTCTGGGGCCAACGTCCTGACTTTC.

The rearrangement joins TRBV4-2 to TRBJ2-5, with D unresolved. Trimming took 0 bases from V and 4 from J, leaving 6 bases between them. CDR3 length: 13 amino acids. The germline V gene has CDR1 LGHNA and CDR2 YNFKEQ. Here the CDR3 DNA reads TGTGCCAGCAGCCAAGATCCCGGAGAGACCCAGTACTTC. Its translation: CASSQDPGETQYF.

This clonotype turned up a few times. The chain combines TRBV12-3 or TRBV12-4 with TRBJ1-4; D gene ambiguous. CDR3 length equals 13 residues. Trimming shortened V by 6 bases and J by 5 bases, and 10 bases separated the two germline ends. CDR3 nucleotides: TGTGCCAGCAGGTTTCACGCGAATGAAAAACTGTTTTTT. This sequence encodes CASRFHANEKLFF.

This clonotype turned up a few times. The V call is TRBV20-1, the J call TRBJ2-7; 7 nucleotides match TRBD2. The CDR3 contains 15 residues. Trimming at V came to 3 bases and at J to 0 bases, leaving 8 bases not matched to a gene. Per germline, CDR1 DFQATT and CDR2 SNEGSKA (reference sequence). CDR3 nucleotide sequence: TGCAGTGCTAGGAGTCTAGCGGAAAGCTCCTACGAGCAGTACTTC. Its protein is CSARSLAESSYEQYF.

The rearrangement links TRBV5-4 to TRBJ2-7, with D unresolved. CDR1 and CDR2 from the germline V gene are SGHNT and YYREEE (reference sequence). The germline V and J ends were trimmed by 2 bases and 4 bases, with 16 bases remaining between them. The CDR3 has 15 residues. CDR3 nucleotides: TGTGCCAGCAGCTTAGGCCCTGGAGTCCAATACGAGCAGTACTTC. It translates to CASSLGPGVQYEQYF.

A single count supports this clonotype. The chain employs TRBV6-5 and TRBJ2-1, with TRBD2 matching 14 bases. J lost 5 bases, V lost 1 base, and 4 bases had no gene match. Germline V gives CDR1 MNHEY, CDR2 SVGAGI. CDR3 length: 17 amino acids. Here the CDR3 reads CASSYYPGLAGDNEQFF. For the CDR3, the DNA is TGTGCCAGCAGTTACTATCCGGGACTAGCGGGAGACAATGAGCAGTTCTTC.

This clonotype was seen more than once but under ten times. The chain joins TRBV7-9 to TRBJ2-3; D ambiguous. This CDR3 is 15 amino acids long. Germline V CDR1 and CDR2: SEHNR, FQNEAQ (reference sequence). Trimming removed 0 bases from V and 2 bases from J, with 9 bases in between. The CDR3 bases are TGTGCCAGCAGCTTAGCGGGGTCGACCACAGATACGCAGTATTTT. Its protein is CASSLAGSTTDTQYF.

The chain employs TRBV7-9 and TRBJ1-6, with D uncertain. Germline V gene sequence: CDR1 SEHNR, CDR2 FQNEAQ (reference sequence). Trimming removed 8 bases at V and 9 bases at J, with 26 bases between. The CDR3 has 17 amino acids. DNA of the CDR3: TGTGCCAGCGGATCGGGAAGTCCGGGCGGGTTGAGTTCACCCCTCCACTTT. It codes for CASGSGSPGGLSSPLHF.

This clonotype was counted a few times. The CDR3 loop is CASSIDMLSSYEQYF. In nucleotides, the CDR3 is TGTGCCAGCAGCATTGACATGTTGAGCTCCTACGAGCAGTACTTC. The V and J genes are TRBV7-6 and TRBJ2-7; D uncertain. The CDR3 consists of 15 residues. Germline CDR1 and CDR2: SGHVS and FNYEAQ. V lost 5 bases, J lost 0 bases, and 14 bases lay in between.